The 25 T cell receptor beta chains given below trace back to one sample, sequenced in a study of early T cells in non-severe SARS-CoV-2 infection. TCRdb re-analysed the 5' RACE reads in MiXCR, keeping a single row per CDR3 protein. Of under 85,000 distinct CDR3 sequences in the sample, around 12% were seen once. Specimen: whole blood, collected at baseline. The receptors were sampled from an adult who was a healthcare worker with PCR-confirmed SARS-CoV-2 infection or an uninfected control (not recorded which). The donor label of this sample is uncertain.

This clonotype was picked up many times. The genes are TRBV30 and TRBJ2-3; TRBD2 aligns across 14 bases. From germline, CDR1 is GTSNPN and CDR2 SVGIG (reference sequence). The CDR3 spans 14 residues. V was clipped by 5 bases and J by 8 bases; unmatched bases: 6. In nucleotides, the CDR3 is TGTGCCTGGGGGACTAGCGGGGGCGGGAGTACGCAGTATTTT. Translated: CAWGTSGGGSTQYF.

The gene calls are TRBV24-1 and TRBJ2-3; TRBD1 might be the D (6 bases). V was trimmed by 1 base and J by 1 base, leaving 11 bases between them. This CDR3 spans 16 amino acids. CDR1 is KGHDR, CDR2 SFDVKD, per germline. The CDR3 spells CATSDFKDSGTDTQYF. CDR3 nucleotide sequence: TGTGCCACCAGTGATTTTAAGGACAGCGGCACAGATACGCAGTATTTT.

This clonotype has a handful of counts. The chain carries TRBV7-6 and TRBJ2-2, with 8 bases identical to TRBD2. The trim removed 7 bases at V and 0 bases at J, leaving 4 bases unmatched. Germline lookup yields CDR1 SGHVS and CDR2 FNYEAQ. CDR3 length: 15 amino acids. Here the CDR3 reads CASKILAANTGELFF. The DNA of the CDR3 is TGTGCCAGCAAGATACTAGCGGCGAACACCGGGGAGCTGTTTTTT. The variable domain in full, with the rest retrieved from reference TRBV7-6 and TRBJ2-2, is GAGVSQSPRYKVTKRGQDVALRCDPISGHVSLYWYRQALGQGPEFLTYFNYEAQQDKSGLPNDRFSAERPEGSISTLTIQRTEQRDSAMYRCASKILAANTGELFFGEGSRLTVL.

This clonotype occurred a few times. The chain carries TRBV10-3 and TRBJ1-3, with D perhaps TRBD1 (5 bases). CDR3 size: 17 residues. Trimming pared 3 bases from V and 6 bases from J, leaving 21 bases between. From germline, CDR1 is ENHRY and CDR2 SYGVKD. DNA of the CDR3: TGTGCCATCAGTGAAGGCGCGGGGGATAGCCTTGAAAACACCATATATTTT. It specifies CAISEGAGDSLENTIYF.

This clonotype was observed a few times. DNA for the CDR3: TGTGCCAGCAGTTACTCAAGGGAATACGAGCAGTACTTC. Translation gives CASSYSREYEQYF. The V call is TRBV6-5, the J call TRBJ2-7; D gene uncertain. Germline CDR1 is MNHEY and CDR2 is SVGAGI. The CDR3 contains 13 residues. V gave up 0 bases and J gave up 4 bases, with 7 bases separating them.

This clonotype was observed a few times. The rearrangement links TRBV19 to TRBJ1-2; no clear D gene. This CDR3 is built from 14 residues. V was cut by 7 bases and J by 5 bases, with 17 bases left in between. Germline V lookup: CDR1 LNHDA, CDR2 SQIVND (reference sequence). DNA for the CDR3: TGTGCCAGTACCTCGGCAGCCCGGCTGTATGGCTACACCTTC. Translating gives CASTSAARLYGYTF.

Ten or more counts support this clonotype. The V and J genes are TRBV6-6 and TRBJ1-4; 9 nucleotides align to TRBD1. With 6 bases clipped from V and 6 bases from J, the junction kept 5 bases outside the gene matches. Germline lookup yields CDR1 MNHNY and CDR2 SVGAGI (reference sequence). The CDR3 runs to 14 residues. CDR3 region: CASRAGQGYEKLFF. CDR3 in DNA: TGTGCCAGCAGAGCCGGACAGGGGTATGAAAAACTGTTTTTT.

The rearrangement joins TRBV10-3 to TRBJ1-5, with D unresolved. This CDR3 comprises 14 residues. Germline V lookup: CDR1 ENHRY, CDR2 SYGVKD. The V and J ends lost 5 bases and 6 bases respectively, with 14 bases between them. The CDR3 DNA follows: TGTGCCATCAGTTCGGCGGGAGTCAGTCAGCCCCAGCATTTT. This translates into CAISSAGVSQPQHF.

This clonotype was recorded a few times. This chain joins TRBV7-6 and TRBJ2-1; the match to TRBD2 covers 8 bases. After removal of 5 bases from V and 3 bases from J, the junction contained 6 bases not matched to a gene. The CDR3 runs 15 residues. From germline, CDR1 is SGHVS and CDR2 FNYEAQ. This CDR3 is CASSRSGSVYNEQFF. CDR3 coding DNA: TGTGCCAGCAGCCGCAGCGGGAGCGTCTACAATGAGCAGTTCTTC.

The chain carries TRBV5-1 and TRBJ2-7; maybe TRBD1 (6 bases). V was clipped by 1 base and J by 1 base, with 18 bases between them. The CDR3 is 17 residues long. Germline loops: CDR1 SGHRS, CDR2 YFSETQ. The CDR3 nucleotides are TGCGCCAGCAGCTTGACCGACAGGAAGGGTAAATCCTACGAGCAGTACTTC. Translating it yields CASSLTDRKGKSYEQYF.

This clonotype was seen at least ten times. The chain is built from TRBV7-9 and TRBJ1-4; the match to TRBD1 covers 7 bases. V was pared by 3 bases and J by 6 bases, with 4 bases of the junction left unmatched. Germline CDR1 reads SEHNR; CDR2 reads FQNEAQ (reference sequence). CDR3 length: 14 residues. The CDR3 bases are TGTGCCAGCAGCTTTCGGCAGGGGGATGAAAAACTGTTTTTT. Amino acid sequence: CASSFRQGDEKLFF.

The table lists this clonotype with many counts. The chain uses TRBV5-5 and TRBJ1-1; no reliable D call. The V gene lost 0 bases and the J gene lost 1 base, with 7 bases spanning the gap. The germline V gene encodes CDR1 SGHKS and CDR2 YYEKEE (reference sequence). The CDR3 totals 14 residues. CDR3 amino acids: CASSLDGGNTEAFF. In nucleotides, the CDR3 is TGTGCCAGCAGCTTGGATGGCGGGAACACTGAAGCTTTCTTT.

CDR3 nucleotide sequence: TGTGCCAGCTCACAGGGGGCCGGACTAGCGGGACCCTACGAGCAGTACTTC. Its translation is CASSQGAGLAGPYEQYF. This chain links TRBV12-3 or TRBV12-4 with TRBJ2-7; 12 nucleotides match TRBD2. The length of the CDR3 is 17 residues. V trimming: 8 bases; J trimming: 2 bases; junction bases outside the gene matches: 13.

The CDR3 region is CASSLNPQSSYNEQFF. The CDR3, as DNA: TGTGCCAGCAGCTTAAACCCACAATCCTCCTACAATGAGCAGTTCTTC. The rearrangement uses TRBV11-2 and TRBJ2-1, with D hard to call. The CDR3 contains 16 residues. From germline, CDR1 is SGHAT and CDR2 FQNNGV. With 2 bases removed from V and 0 bases from J, the gap between germline ends came to 11 bases.

The CDR3 region is CASSQEPSGVVNEQFF. The CDR3 DNA is TGCGCCAGCAGCCAAGAGCCTAGCGGTGTCGTCAATGAGCAGTTCTTC. The V call is TRBV4-3, the J call TRBJ2-1; 7 bases line up with TRBD2. Germline V lookup: CDR1 LGHNA, CDR2 YSLEER. J lost 6 bases, V lost 0 bases, and 8 bases had no gene match. This CDR3 has 16 residues.

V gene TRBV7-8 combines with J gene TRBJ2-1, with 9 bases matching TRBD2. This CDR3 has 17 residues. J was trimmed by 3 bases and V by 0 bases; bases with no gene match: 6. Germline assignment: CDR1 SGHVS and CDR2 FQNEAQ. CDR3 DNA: TGTGCCAGCAGCTTAGCGCGAAGCGGGAGGCACTACAATGAGCAGTTCTTC. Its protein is CASSLARSGRHYNEQFF.

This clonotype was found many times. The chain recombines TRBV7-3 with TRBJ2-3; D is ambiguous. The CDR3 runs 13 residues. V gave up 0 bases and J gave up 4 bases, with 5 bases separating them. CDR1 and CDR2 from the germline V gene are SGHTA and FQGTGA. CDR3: CASSLTRADTQYF. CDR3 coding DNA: TGTGCCAGCAGCTTAACGCGCGCAGATACGCAGTATTTT.

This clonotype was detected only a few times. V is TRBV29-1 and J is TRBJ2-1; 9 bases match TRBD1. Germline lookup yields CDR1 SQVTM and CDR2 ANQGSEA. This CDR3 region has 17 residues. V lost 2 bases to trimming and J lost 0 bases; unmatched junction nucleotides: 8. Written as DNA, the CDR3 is TGCAGCGTTGAAATGGGACAGGGCCCGAGCTCCTACAATGAGCAGTTCTTC. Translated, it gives CSVEMGQGPSSYNEQFF.

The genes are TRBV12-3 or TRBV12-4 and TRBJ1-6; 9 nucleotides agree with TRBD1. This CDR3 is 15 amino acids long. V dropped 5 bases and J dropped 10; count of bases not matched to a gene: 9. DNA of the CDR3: TGTGCCAGCAGTCCCGGACAGGGGCTGTACTCACCCCTCCACTTT. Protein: CASSPGQGLYSPLHF.

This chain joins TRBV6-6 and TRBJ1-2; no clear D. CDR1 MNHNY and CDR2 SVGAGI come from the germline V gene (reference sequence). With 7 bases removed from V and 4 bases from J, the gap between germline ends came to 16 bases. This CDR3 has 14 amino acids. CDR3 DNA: TGTGCCAGCACCCCGACCGGACGGAGCTATGGCTACACCTTC. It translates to CASTPTGRSYGYTF.

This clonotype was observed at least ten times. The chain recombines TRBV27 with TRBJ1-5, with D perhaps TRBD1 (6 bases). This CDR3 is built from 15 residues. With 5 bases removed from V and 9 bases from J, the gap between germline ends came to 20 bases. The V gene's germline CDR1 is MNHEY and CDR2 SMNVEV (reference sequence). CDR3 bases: TGTGCCAGCAGTGTCTCCTGGGGGGCAATGGGGCCCCAGCATTTT. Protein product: CASSVSWGAMGPQHF.

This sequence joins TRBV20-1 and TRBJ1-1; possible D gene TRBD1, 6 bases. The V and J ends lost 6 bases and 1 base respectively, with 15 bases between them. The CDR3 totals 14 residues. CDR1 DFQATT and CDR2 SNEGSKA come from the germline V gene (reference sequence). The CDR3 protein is CSAEAGEGNTEAFF. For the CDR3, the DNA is TGCAGTGCGGAGGCAGGGGAAGGGAACACTGAAGCTTTCTTT.

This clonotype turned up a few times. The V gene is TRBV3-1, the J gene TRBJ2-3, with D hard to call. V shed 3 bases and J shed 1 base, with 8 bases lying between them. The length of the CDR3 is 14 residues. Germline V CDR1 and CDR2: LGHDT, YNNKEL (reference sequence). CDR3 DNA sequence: TGTGCCAGCAGCCACTCCAGTGGCACAGATACGCAGTATTTT. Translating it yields CASSHSSGTDTQYF.

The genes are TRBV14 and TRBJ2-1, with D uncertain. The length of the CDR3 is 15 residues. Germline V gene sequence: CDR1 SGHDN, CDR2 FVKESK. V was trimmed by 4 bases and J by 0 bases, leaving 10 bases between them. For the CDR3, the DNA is TGTGCCAGCAGCCCTCGGGTCGGCTCCTACAATGAGCAGTTCTTC. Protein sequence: CASSPRVGSYNEQFF. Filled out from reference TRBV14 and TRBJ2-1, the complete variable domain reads EAGVTQFPSHSVIEKGQTVTLRCDPISGHDNLYWYRRVMGKEIKFLLHFVKESKQDESGMPNNRFLAERTGGTYSTLKVQPAELEDSGVYFCASSPRVGSYNEQFFGPGTRLTVL.

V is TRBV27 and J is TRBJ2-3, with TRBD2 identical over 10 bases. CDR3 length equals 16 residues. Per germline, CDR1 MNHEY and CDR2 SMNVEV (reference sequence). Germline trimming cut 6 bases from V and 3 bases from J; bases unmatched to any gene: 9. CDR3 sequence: CASRERAGGPTDTQYF. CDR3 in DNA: TGTGCCAGCAGAGAAAGAGCGGGAGGGCCAACAGATACGCAGTATTTT.